A single sample gave rise to the 29 T cell receptor beta chains below, sequenced in a study of preoperative IRX-2 immunotherapy in early breast cancer. Using immunoSEQ multiplex PCR, the repertoire was profiled, and TCRdb retains in-frame clones only, with some absent. The sample shows roughly 43,000 clones, roughly 94% of them seen only once. The treatment: preoperative locoregional IRX-2 cytokine immunotherapy. The sequencing here drew on tumor tissue, taken after IRX-2 immunotherapy. These receptors originate from a human donor with breast cancer.

The genes are TRBV30 and TRBJ1-1; unclear D gene. Trimming removed 2 bases at V and 0 bases at J, with 7 bases between. The CDR3 is made up of 13 amino acids. CDR1 is GTSNPN, CDR2 SVGIG, per germline (reference sequence). CDR3 DNA sequence: TGTGCCTGGAGTCAGAGGATGAACACTGAAGCTTTCTTT. This codes for CAWSQRMNTEAFF.

The V gene is TRBV7-9, the J gene TRBJ1-2; no reliable D call. The length of the CDR3 is 12 residues. Germline V CDR1 and CDR2: SEHNR, FQNEAQ (reference sequence). Between the trimmed V and J ends, which lost 4 bases and 5 bases, there was a span of 8 bases. The CDR3 loop reads CASSSNLYGYTF. The CDR3 DNA sequence: TGTGCCAGCAGCTCGAACCTTTATGGCTACACCTTC.

This sequence joins TRBV14 and TRBJ2-2; D is ambiguous. Looked up from germline, CDR1 is SGHDN and CDR2 is FVKESK. Trimming cost V 6 bases and J 7 bases, with 18 bases left between them. The CDR3 totals 15 residues. DNA of the CDR3: TGTGCCAGCAGTTACGGACCAGGTGACGGCGGGGAGCTGTTTTTT. Translating it yields CASSYGPGDGGELFF.

J is TRBJ1-6 and V is TRBV27; a weak D match, TRBD1 (5 bases). Deletions cut 3 bases from V and 6 bases from J, with 12 bases between. Germline-derived CDR1 and CDR2 are MNHEY and SMNVEV (reference sequence). This CDR3 contains 15 residues. In DNA form, the CDR3 reads TGTGCCAGCAGTTTCTATCAGACAGTTAATTCACCCCTCCACTTT. This gives the protein CASSFYQTVNSPLHF.

The chain links TRBV7-9 to TRBJ2-1; D could derive from TRBD1 or TRBD2 (5 bases each). Per germline, CDR1 SEHNR and CDR2 FQNEAQ (reference sequence). V shed 5 bases and J shed 7 bases, with 18 bases lying between them. The CDR3 spans 15 residues. The CDR3: CASSGRGRPLNEQFF. CDR3 DNA: TGTGCCAGCAGCGGTCGGGGCAGACCACTTAATGAGCAGTTCTTC.

The genes are TRBV19 and TRBJ2-3; D is ambiguous. Trimming shortened V by 3 bases and J by 2 bases, and 12 bases separated the two germline ends. Germline V gene sequence: CDR1 LNHDA, CDR2 SQIVND (reference sequence). There are 15 residues in the CDR3. The CDR3, as DNA: TGTGCCAGTAGTATGCTACAGACTTACACAGATACGCAGTATTTT. Encoded protein: CASSMLQTYTDTQYF.

This clone showed up just once. This chain uses TRBV28 with TRBJ2-7; tentatively, D is TRBD1 or TRBD2 (6 bases each). V dropped 8 bases and J dropped 0 bases, with 14 bases sitting between them. The CDR3 is 14 residues long. Germline lookup yields CDR1 MDHEN and CDR2 SYDVKM. The CDR3 DNA follows: TGTGCCAGCGGGGGGCCAGCGAGCTCCTACGAGCAGTACTTC. It translates to CASGGPASSYEQYF.

V is TRBV20-1 and J is TRBJ1-1; D gene uncertain. The V end was cut by 4 bases, the J end by 11 bases, with 14 bases between. CDR3 length: 11 residues. The germline CDR1 and CDR2 sequences are DFQATT and SNEGSKA (reference sequence). CDR3 nucleotide sequence: TGCAGTGCTATTCGACATGTCGGGGCTTTCTTT. Amino acid sequence: CSAIRHVGAFF.

V is TRBV11-1 and J is TRBJ2-7; D uncertain. Per germline, CDR1 SGHAT and CDR2 FQDESV (reference sequence). Trimming took 0 bases from V and 3 from J, leaving 6 bases between them. This CDR3 has 13 residues. CDR3 nucleotide sequence: TGTGCCAGCAGCTTAGCCGAACTCTACGAGCAGTACTTC. Amino acids: CASSLAELYEQYF. The variable domain in full, completed from reference TRBV11-1 and TRBJ2-7, reads EAEVAQSPRYKITEKSQAVAFWCDPISGHATLYWYRQILGQGPELLVQFQDESVVDDSQLPKDRFSAERLKGVDSTLKIQPAELGDSAMYLCASSLAELYEQYFGPGTRLTVT.

The chain links TRBV30 to TRBJ1-2; no clear D. Germline CDR1 and CDR2: GTSNPN and SVGIG (reference sequence). The CDR3 spans 12 residues. V shed 4 bases and J shed 12 bases, with 18 bases lying between them. CDR3: CAWTPYGIEDTF. For the CDR3, the DNA is TGTGCCTGGACCCCCTATGGGATTGAGGACACCTTC. The full variable domain, completed using reference TRBV30 and TRBJ1-2, is SQTIHQWPATLVQPVGSPLSLECTVEGTSNPNLYWYRQAAGRGLQLLFYSVGIGQISSEVPQNLSASRPQDRQFILSSKKLLLSDSGFYLCAWTPYGIEDTFGSGTRLTVV.

The rearrangement links TRBV27 to TRBJ1-1; D is uncertain. This CDR3 comprises 15 residues. V lost 5 bases to trimming and J lost 10 bases, with 23 bases between them. Per germline, CDR1 MNHEY and CDR2 SMNVEV (reference sequence). The CDR3: CASSQTQVGVGRAFF. CDR3 nucleotide sequence: TGTGCCAGCAGTCAAACCCAGGTCGGCGTAGGTCGAGCTTTCTTT.

This chain uses TRBV7-2 with TRBJ2-7, with D maybe TRBD2 (6 bases). Germline lookup yields CDR1 SGHTA and CDR2 FQGNSA. This CDR3 spans 15 amino acids. Trimming removed 1 base at V and 5 bases at J, with 15 bases between. DNA for the CDR3: TGTGCCAGCAGCTTAGAGGGAGGCCCGAAGAACGAGCAGTACTTC. Encoded protein: CASSLEGGPKNEQYF.

Written as DNA, the CDR3 is TGTGCCAGCTCACCAGTCAGTAACTACGAGCAGTACTTC. Its translation is CASSPVSNYEQYF. The chain has TRBV18 and TRBJ2-7; D gene ambiguous. V lost 2 bases, J lost 3 bases, and 8 bases lay in between. Germline V gene lookup returns CDR1 KGHSH and CDR2 LQKENI. The CDR3 consists of 13 residues.

This clone was seen a handful of times. The CDR3 protein is CSAQTTEAFF. Written as DNA, the CDR3 is TGCAGCGCTCAGACAACTGAAGCTTTCTTT. The chain couples TRBV29-1 to TRBJ1-1, with D unclear. Germline-derived CDR1 and CDR2 are SQVTM and ANQGSEA. The V end lost 7 bases, the J end lost 5 bases, and 8 bases lay between the germline ends. The CDR3 contains 10 residues.

In this sample, this clone turned up once. The CDR3 nucleotides read TGTGCCAGCAGTCCCCGCCGGGATCTTGCAGAGACCCAGTACTTC. Its protein is CASSPRRDLAETQYF. The rearrangement joins TRBV7-2 to TRBJ2-5, with a weak D call TRBD2 (5 bases). Trimming stripped 6 bases from V and 4 bases from J, with 18 bases between. The CDR3 loop spans 15 amino acids. CDR1 is SGHTA, CDR2 FQGNSA, per germline.

The chain joins TRBV5-8 to TRBJ2-1; D is undetermined. Germline CDR1 is SGHTS and CDR2 is YDEGEE. CDR3 size: 13 residues. V dropped 0 bases and J dropped 7 bases, with 8 bases sitting between them. CDR3 nucleotides: TGTGCCAGCAGCTTGGTTCCCACTAATGAGCAGTTCTTC. It encodes CASSLVPTNEQFF.

V and J are TRBV21-1 and TRBJ2-1; the table's D gene call, TRBD2, was not cross checked with the DNA. TRBV21-1 is an annotated pseudogene. This CDR3 contains 17 residues. CDR3 sequence (DNA): TGTGCCAGCAGCAAAGGCCAGCGGGAGATCTTTTTGTTTGAGCAGTTCTTC. This codes for CASSKGQREIFLFEQFF.

This rearrangement joins TRBV15 to TRBJ2-4, with D perhaps matching TRBD1 (6 bases). Germline V CDR1 and CDR2: LNHNV, YYDKDF (reference sequence). The CDR3 contains 15 residues. V was trimmed by 1 base and J by 0 bases, leaving 7 bases between them. The chain's CDR3 is CATSRGGLAKNIQYF. In nucleotides, the CDR3 is TGTGCCACCAGCAGAGGGGGGCTAGCCAAAAACATTCAGTACTTC.

The CDR3, as DNA: TGTGCCAGCAGTGACCCCGGCGCGATAGATAATTCACCCCTCCACTTT. Translated: CASSDPGAIDNSPLHF. The rearrangement joins TRBV2 to TRBJ1-6; D is unresolved. This CDR3 comprises 16 residues. Germline assignment: CDR1 SNHLY and CDR2 FYNNEI. The germline V and J ends were trimmed by 3 bases and 5 bases, with 14 bases remaining between them.

The chain recombines TRBV5-1 with TRBJ2-7; D could derive from TRBD1 or TRBD2 (5 bases each). Looked up from germline, CDR1 is SGHRS and CDR2 is YFSETQ. The CDR3 runs to 18 residues. Trimming cost V 0 bases and J 0 bases, with 19 bases left between them. This chain's CDR3 is CASSLGLLFRDRSYEQYF. In DNA, the CDR3 is TGCGCCAGCAGCTTGGGGCTGCTCTTTCGGGACCGCTCCTACGAGCAGTACTTC.

The V and J genes are TRBV7-6 and TRBJ2-3; 8 bases agree with TRBD1. The CDR3 is 18 residues long. Germline lookup yields CDR1 SGHVS and CDR2 FNYEAQ. V dropped 3 bases and J dropped 2; count of bases not matched to a gene: 13. The CDR3 reads CASSFPTGAGGPTDTQYF. The CDR3 DNA follows: TGTGCCAGCAGCTTCCCCACAGGGGCAGGGGGCCCCACAGATACGCAGTATTTT.

This clone has only one observation. The chain uses TRBV19 and TRBJ2-7, with 9 bases fitting TRBD1. The trim removed 7 bases at V and 7 bases at J, leaving 8 bases unmatched. Germline V lookup: CDR1 LNHDA, CDR2 SQIVND (reference sequence). The CDR3 has 13 amino acids. The CDR3 coding sequence is TGTGCCAGTACTCGGACAGGGGTAGAGGAGCAGTACTTC. It translates to CASTRTGVEEQYF.

V and J are TRBV5-1 and TRBJ2-7; 8 positions agree with TRBD1. Germline V gives CDR1 SGHRS, CDR2 YFSETQ. This CDR3 has 14 amino acids. The V segment lost 3 bases and the J segment 4 bases; nucleotides outside the gene matches: 6. The DNA for the CDR3 is TGCGCCAGCAGCTACGGGACAGGTGGGTACGAGCAGTACTTC. Its protein is CASSYGTGGYEQYF.

The rearrangement uses TRBV29-1 and TRBJ2-7; D not resolved. Trimming shortened V by 7 bases and J by 6 bases, and 19 bases separated the two germline ends. Germline-derived CDR1 and CDR2 are SQVTM and ANQGSEA. This CDR3 has 13 amino acids. In nucleotides, the CDR3 is TGCAGCGCCCACATCGCGATTGGCGGCGAGCAGTACTTC. Amino acids: CSAHIAIGGEQYF.

V is TRBV5-1 and J is TRBJ1-3; maybe TRBD1 (5 bases). Trimming shortened V by 0 bases and J by 0 bases, and 10 bases separated the two germline ends. The germline gives CDR1 SGHRS, CDR2 YFSETQ. The CDR3 covers 16 residues. The CDR3 bases are TGCGCCAGCAGCTTGGGGGGACTGGTCTCTGGAAACACCATATATTTT. Amino acid sequence: CASSLGGLVSGNTIYF.

The chain joins TRBV19 to TRBJ1-2, with 9 bases that match TRBD1. In germline, CDR1 is LNHDA, CDR2 SQIVND (reference sequence). V lost 5 bases, J lost 6 bases, and 7 bases stayed unmatched. CDR3 length: 14 amino acids. The CDR3 DNA is TGTGCCAGTAGTTTCGGACAGGGGAGGAATGGCTACACCTTC. Amino acid sequence: CASSFGQGRNGYTF.

The chain is built from TRBV5-6 and TRBJ2-1; 7 positions match TRBD2. This CDR3 has 16 amino acids. Unmatched junction bases numbered 10, after V lost 3 bases and J lost 4 bases. Looked up from germline, CDR1 is SGHDT and CDR2 is YYEEEE. The CDR3 region is CASSYKSGTTYNEQFF. The CDR3 DNA reads TGTGCCAGCAGCTATAAGTCCGGGACTACATACAATGAGCAGTTCTTC.

The chain has TRBV18 and TRBJ2-5; tentative D call: TRBD1 (6 bases). Germline V lookup: CDR1 KGHSH, CDR2 LQKENI. Trimming removed 4 bases from V and 4 bases from J, with 10 bases in between. The CDR3 runs to 13 residues. The DNA of the CDR3 is TGTGCCAGCTCACTGACAGGTCCAGAGACCCAGTACTTC. It encodes CASSLTGPETQYF.

V and J are TRBV10-3 and TRBJ2-7; D is undetermined. The CDR3 runs to 12 residues. Trimming removed 6 bases at V and 6 bases at J, with 12 bases between. Per the germline V gene, CDR1 is ENHRY and CDR2 is SYGVKD. DNA of the CDR3: TGTGCCATCAGGGCCCCAGGTTCCGAGCAGTACTTC. Translated: CAIRAPGSEQYF.